This TCR beta chain was obtained from a study of blood T cell repertoires in COVID-19. This clone has just one count. The CDR3 consists of 15 residues. Germline V gene data show CDR1 as MDHEN and CDR2 as SYDVKM. V lost 2 bases to trimming and J lost 3 bases; unmatched junction nucleotides: 6. Per the study methods: Reference gene primer amplification gave nucleated cell count estimates. This table comes from immunoSEQ multiplex PCR, and its TCRdb copy is limited to in-frame clones, with some not included. V, J and clone size were drawn from that table, and D and trimming were deduced from the DNA. The sample has about 54,000 clones, around 80% seen once; the top ten hold about 6.2%.

This TCR derives from a human donor in a cohort sampled during active or convalescent COVID-19. The J gene is TRBJ1-2, the V gene TRBV28, with 7 bases matching TRBD1. Material: peripheral blood. CDR3 loop: CASSLPNQGDYGYTF. Written as DNA, the CDR3 is TGTGCCAGCAGTTTACCGAATCAGGGGGACTATGGCTACACCTTC.